The 3 T cell receptor beta chains below were found in one sample sequenced in a study of T cell changes during pregnancy in multiple sclerosis. TCRdb's table, derived via immunoSEQ multiplex PCR, lists solely in-frame clones and lacks some. Found here are tens of thousands of clones, about 90% of them singletons; the top ten hold 1.3% to 1.5%. The starting material was peripheral blood, obtained in the second trimester of pregnancy. The receptors originated from a female donor in good health, enrolled as a control in a pregnancy study.

The V and J genes are TRBV7-8 and TRBJ2-3; D uncertain. The length of the CDR3 is 14 residues. V dropped 4 bases and J dropped 6 bases, with 14 bases sitting between them. Germline assignment: CDR1 SGHVS and CDR2 FQNEAQ. CDR3 nucleotides: TGTGCCAGCAGCTCCGTAGTTCTTTCTGATACGCAGTATTTT. It codes for CASSSVVLSDTQYF. Based on the CDR3 plus reference TRBV7-8 and TRBJ2-3, the full variable domain is GAGVSQSPRYKVAKRGQDVALRCDPISGHVSLFWYQQALGQGPEFLTYFQNEAQLDKSGLPSDRFFAERPEGSVSTLKIQRTQQEDSAVYLCASSSVVLSDTQYFGPGTRLTVL.

The V gene is TRBV5-4, the J gene TRBJ2-5, with 12 bases fitting TRBD2. The CDR3 loop spans 19 amino acids. CDR1 is SGHNT and CDR2 is YYREEE in the germline V gene (reference sequence). V trimming: 0 bases; J trimming: 0 bases; junction bases outside the gene matches: 9. The chain's CDR3 is CASSLEMGLAGGNQETQYF. Written as DNA, the CDR3 is TGTGCCAGCAGCTTGGAAATGGGGCTAGCGGGAGGGAACCAAGAGACCCAGTACTTC.

The chain employs TRBV28 and TRBJ2-7; TRBD1 is a possible D gene (6 bases). The CDR3 covers 14 residues. In germline, CDR1 is MDHEN, CDR2 SYDVKM. With 4 bases removed from V and 2 bases from J, the gap between germline ends came to 12 bases. The CDR3 DNA is TGTGCCAGCAGTTCCCCCCGACAGGCCTACGAGCAGTACTTC. Protein sequence: CASSSPRQAYEQYF. The full variable domain, with the rest looked up from reference TRBV28 and TRBJ2-7, is DVKVTQSSRYLVKRTGEKVFLECVQDMDHENMFWYRQDPGLGLRLIYFSYDVKMKEKGDIPEGYSVSREKKERFSLILESASTNQTSMYLCASSSPRQAYEQYFGPGTRLTVT.